This entry lists 5 T cell receptor beta chains sequenced from one sample in a study of shared clonotypes between healthy human individuals. Naive CD8 isolation took CD45RO-negative cells positively selected for CCR7 and excluded terminally differentiated effector memory CD45RA+ cells. The repertoire was sequenced with immunoSEQ multiplex PCR; TCRdb's copy has only in-frame clones and lacks some. The table has nearly 600,000 clones, roughly 95% seen once. Sequencing was done on a sample of naive CD8+ T cells sorted from blood. These receptors were taken from a woman in her 30s in good health.

The chain links TRBV9 to TRBJ1-2, with unresolved D. Germline V CDR1 and CDR2: SGDLS, YYNGEE. Trimming removed 4 bases at V and 2 bases at J, with 6 bases between. The CDR3 length is 12 residues. The CDR3 sequence: CASSPGNYGYTF. The CDR3, as DNA: TGTGCCAGCAGCCCCGGGAACTATGGCTACACCTTC.

This sequence joins TRBV4-2 and TRBJ2-6, with 7 bases matching TRBD1. Germline loops: CDR1 LGHNA, CDR2 YNFKEQ. The CDR3 is 20 amino acids. Losses at the gene ends were 0 bases for V and 0 bases for J; bases not matched to a gene: 11. For the CDR3, the DNA is TGTGCCAGCAGCCAAGATGGGGAGACAGGGATTTACTCTGGGGCCAACGTCCTGACTTTC. Protein: CASSQDGETGIYSGANVLTF.

This clone was recorded once. The CDR3 loop is CASSSTYLSYNEQFF. The CDR3 region has the DNA TGTGCCAGCAGCTCGACATACCTCTCCTACAATGAGCAGTTCTTC. The genes are TRBV11-2 and TRBJ2-1; D is unresolved. CDR3 size: 15 residues. The germline V gene encodes CDR1 SGHAT and CDR2 FQNNGV. Between the trimmed V and J ends, which lost 4 bases and 0 bases, there was a span of 10 bases.

This chain joins TRBV30 and TRBJ2-3; the match to TRBD1 covers 8 bases. Per the germline V gene, CDR1 is GTSNPN and CDR2 is SVGIG (reference sequence). The CDR3 covers 15 residues. J was trimmed by 2 bases and V by 2 bases; bases with no gene match: 6. The CDR3 loop is CAWSRTGLSTDTQYF. In DNA form, the CDR3 reads TGTGCCTGGAGTAGGACAGGGCTTTCCACAGATACGCAGTATTTT.

V gene TRBV14 combines with J gene TRBJ2-3; the D gene is possibly TRBD2 (5 bases). Deletions cut 4 bases from V and 1 base from J, with 12 bases between. Germline loops: CDR1 SGHDN, CDR2 FVKESK. This CDR3 is 15 amino acids long. This CDR3 is CASSRPSGGTDTQYF. The CDR3, as DNA: TGTGCCAGCAGCCGACCAAGCGGTGGCACAGATACGCAGTATTTT. The whole variable domain, filled in from reference TRBV14 and TRBJ2-3, reads EAGVTQFPSHSVIEKGQTVTLRCDPISGHDNLYWYRRVMGKEIKFLLHFVKESKQDESGMPNNRFLAERTGGTYSTLKVQPAELEDSGVYFCASSRPSGGTDTQYFGPGTRLTVL.